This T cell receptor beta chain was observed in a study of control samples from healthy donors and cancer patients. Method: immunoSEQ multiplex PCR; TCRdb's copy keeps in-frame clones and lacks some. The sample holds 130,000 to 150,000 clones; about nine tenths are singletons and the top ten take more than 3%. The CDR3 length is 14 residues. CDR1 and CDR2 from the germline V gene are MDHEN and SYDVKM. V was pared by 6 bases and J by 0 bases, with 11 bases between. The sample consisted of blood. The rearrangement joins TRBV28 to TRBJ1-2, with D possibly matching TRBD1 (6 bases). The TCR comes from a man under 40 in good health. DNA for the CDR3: TGTGCCAGCAGGGACAGCTCCACTAACTATGGCTACACCTTC. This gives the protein CASRDSSTNYGYTF.